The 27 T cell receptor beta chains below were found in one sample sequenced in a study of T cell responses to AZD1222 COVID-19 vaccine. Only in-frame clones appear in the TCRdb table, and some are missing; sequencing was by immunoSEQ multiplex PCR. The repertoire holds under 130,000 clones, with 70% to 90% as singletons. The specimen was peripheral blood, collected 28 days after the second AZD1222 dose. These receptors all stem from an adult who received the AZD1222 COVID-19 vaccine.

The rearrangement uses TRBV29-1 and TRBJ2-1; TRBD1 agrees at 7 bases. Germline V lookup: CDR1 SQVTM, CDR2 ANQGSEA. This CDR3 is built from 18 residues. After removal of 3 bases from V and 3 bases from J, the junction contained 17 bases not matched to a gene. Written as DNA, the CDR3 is TGCAGCGTTGAGGGTGGAGAGACAGGGATGAAACTCTACAATGAGCAGTTCTTC. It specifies CSVEGGETGMKLYNEQFF.

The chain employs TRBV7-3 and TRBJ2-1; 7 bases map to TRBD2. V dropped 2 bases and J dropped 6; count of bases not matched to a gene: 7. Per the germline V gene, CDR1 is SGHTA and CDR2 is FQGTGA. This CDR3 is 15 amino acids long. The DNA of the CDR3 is TGTGCCAGCAGCTTATATCCGGGAGGACCCAATGAGCAGTTCTTC. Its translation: CASSLYPGGPNEQFF.

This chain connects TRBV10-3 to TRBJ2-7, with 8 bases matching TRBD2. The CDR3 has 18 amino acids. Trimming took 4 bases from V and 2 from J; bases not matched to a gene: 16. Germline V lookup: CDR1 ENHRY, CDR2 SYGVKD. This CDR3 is CAISAGRGRSGRTYEQYF. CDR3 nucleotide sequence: TGTGCCATCAGTGCTGGGCGGGGTCGGAGCGGGAGAACCTACGAGCAGTACTTC.

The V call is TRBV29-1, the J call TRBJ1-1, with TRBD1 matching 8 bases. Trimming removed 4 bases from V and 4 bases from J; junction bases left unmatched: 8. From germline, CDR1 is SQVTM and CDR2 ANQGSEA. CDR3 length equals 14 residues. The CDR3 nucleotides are TGCAGCGTTGTTCAGGGGGCGAGGAGCACTGAAGCTTTCTTT. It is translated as CSVVQGARSTEAFF.

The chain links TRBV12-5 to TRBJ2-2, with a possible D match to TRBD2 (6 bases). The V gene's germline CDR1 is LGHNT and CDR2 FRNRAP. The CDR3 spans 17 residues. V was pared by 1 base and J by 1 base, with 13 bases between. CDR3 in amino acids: CASGLEIAGRNTGELFF. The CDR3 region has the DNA TGTGCTAGTGGTTTGGAAATCGCCGGGAGGAACACCGGGGAGCTGTTTTTT.

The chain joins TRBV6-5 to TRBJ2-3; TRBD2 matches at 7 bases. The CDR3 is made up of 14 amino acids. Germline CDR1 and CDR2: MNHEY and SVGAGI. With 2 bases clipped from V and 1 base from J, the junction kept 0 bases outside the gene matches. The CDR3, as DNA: TGTGCCAGCAGTTACAGCGGGGGCACAGATACGCAGTATTTT. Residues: CASSYSGGTDTQYF.

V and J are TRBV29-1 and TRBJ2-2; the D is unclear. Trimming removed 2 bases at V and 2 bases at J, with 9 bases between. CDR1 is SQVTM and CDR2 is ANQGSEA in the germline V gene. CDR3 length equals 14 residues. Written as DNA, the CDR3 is TGCAGCGTTGAAAGGAATCAAAACACCGGGGAGCTGTTTTTT. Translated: CSVERNQNTGELFF.

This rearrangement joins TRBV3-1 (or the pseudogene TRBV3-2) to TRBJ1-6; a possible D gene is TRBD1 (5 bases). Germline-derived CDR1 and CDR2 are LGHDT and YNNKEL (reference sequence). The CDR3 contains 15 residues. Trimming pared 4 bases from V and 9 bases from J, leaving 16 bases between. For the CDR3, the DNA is TGTGCCAGCAGCCTTTGGGCGGGAAGGGGTTCACCCCTCCACTTT. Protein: CASSLWAGRGSPLHF.

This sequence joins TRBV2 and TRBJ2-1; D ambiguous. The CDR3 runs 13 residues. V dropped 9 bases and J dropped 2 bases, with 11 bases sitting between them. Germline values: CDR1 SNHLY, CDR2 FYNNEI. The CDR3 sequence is CASGPPAYNEQFF. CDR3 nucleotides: TGTGCCAGTGGACCTCCGGCCTACAATGAGCAGTTCTTC.

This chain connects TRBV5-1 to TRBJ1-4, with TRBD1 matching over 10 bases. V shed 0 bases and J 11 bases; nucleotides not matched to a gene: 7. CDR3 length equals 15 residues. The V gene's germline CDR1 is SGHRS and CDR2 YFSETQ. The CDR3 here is CASSLAGQGGSKLFF. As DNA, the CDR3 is TGCGCCAGCAGCTTGGCCGGACAGGGGGGATCTAAACTGTTTTTT.

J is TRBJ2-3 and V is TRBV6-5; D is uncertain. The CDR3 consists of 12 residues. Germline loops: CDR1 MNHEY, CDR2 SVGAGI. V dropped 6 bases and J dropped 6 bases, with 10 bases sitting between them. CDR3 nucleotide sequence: TGTGCCAGCAGCAGTGACTGGGATACGCAGTATTTT. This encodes CASSSDWDTQYF.

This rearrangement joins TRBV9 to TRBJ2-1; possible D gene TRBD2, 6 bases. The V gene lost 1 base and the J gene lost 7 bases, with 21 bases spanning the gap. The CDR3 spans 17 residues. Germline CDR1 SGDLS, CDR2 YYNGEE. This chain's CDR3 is CASSVRGGEGRWNEQFF. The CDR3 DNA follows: TGTGCCAGCAGCGTAAGGGGAGGAGAGGGGCGGTGGAATGAGCAGTTCTTC.

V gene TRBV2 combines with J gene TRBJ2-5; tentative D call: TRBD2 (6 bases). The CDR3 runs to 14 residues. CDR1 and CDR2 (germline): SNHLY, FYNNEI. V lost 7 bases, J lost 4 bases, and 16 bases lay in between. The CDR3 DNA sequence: TGTGCCAGCAAGGGTTTAAGGGGAGGAGAGACCCAGTACTTC. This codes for CASKGLRGGETQYF.

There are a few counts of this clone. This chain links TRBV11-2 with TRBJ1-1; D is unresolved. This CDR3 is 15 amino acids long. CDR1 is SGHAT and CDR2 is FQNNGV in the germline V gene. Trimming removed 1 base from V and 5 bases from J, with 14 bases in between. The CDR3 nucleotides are TGTGCCAGCAGCTTAGGGTTCGGCGTTCGTACTGAAGCTTTCTTT. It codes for CASSLGFGVRTEAFF. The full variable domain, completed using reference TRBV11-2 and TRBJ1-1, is EAGVAQSPRYKIIEKRQSVAFWCNPISGHATLYWYQQILGQGPKLLIQFQNNGVVDDSQLPKDRFSAERLKGVDSTLKIQPAKLEDSAVYLCASSLGFGVRTEAFFGQGTRLTVV.

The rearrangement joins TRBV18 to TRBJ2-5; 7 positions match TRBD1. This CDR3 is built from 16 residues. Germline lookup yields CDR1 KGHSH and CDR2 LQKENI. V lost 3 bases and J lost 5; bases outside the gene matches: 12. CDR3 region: CASSPLKTGRLETQYF. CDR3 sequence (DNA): TGTGCCAGCTCACCGTTGAAGACAGGGCGTTTGGAGACCCAGTACTTC.

The CDR3 loop is CASSEDYGYTF. In DNA, the CDR3 is TGCGCCAGCAGCGAAGACTATGGCTACACCTTC. The chain has TRBV5-1 and TRBJ1-2, with no clear D. CDR1 is SGHRS, CDR2 YFSETQ, per germline. V shed 4 bases and J shed 3 bases, with 4 bases lying between them. The CDR3 loop spans 11 amino acids.

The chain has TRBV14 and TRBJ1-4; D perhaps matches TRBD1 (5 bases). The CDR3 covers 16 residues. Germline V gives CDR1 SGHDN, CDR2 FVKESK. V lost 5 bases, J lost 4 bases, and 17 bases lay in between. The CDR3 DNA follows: TGTGCCAGCAGCTCCCCTACTGGGGACGGTAATGAAAAACTGTTTTTT. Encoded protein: CASSSPTGDGNEKLFF.

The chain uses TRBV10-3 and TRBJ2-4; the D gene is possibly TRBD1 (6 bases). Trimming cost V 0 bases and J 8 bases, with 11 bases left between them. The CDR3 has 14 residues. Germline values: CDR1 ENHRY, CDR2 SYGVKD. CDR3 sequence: CAISESQGSDIQYF. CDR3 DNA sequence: TGTGCCATCAGTGAGTCACAGGGATCAGACATTCAGTACTTC.

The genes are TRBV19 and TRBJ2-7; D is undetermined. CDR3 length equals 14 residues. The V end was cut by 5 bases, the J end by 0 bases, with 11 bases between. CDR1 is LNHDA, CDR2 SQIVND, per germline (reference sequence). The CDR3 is CASSPRVYSYEQYF. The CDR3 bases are TGTGCCAGTAGTCCAAGGGTATACTCCTACGAGCAGTACTTC. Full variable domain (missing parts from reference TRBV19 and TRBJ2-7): DGGITQSPKYLFRKEGQNVTLSCEQNLNHDAMYWYRQDPGQGLRLIYYSQIVNDFQKGDIAEGYSVSREKKESFPLTVTSAQKNPTAFYLCASSPRVYSYEQYFGPGTRLTVT.

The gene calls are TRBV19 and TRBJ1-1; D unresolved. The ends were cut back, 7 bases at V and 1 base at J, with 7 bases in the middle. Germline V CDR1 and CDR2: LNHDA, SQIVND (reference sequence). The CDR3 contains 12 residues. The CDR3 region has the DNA TGTGCCAGTATCAACAAGAACACTGAAGCTTTCTTT. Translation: CASINKNTEAFF.

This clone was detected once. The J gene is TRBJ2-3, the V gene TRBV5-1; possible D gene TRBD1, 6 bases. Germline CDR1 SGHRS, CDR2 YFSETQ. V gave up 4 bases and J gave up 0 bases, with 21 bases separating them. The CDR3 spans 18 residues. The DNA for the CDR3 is TGCGCCAGCAGCCTGGACAGACAAAACCCGTATAGCACAGATACGCAGTATTTT. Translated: CASSLDRQNPYSTDTQYF.

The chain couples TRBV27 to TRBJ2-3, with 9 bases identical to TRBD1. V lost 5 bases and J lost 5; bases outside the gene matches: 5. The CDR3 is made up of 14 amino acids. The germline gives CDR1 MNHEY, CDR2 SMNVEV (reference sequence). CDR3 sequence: CASSLGTGLDTQYF. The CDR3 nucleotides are TGTGCCAGCAGTCTTGGGACAGGGCTAGATACGCAGTATTTT.

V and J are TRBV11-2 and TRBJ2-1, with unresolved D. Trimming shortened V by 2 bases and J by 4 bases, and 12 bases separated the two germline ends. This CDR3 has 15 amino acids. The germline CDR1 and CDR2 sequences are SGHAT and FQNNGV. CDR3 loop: CASSLNRLGYNEQFF. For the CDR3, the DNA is TGTGCCAGCAGCTTAAATCGGCTAGGGTACAATGAGCAGTTCTTC.

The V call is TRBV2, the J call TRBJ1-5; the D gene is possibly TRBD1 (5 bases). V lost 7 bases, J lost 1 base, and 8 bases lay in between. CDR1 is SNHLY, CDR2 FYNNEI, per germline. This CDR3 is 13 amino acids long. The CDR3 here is CASNRDSNQPQHF. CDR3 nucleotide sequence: TGTGCCAGCAACCGGGACAGCAATCAGCCCCAGCATTTT.

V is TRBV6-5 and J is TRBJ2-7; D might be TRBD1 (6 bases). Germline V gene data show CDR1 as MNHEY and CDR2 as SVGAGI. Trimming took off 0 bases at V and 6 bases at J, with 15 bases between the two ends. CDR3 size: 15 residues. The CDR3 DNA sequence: TGTGCCAGCAGTTACTCTCCAGGGGATACCTCCGAGCAGTACTTC. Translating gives CASSYSPGDTSEQYF.

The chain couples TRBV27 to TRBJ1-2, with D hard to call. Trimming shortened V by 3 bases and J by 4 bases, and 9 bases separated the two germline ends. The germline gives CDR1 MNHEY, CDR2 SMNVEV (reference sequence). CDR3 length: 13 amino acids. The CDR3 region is CASSFSVTYGYTF. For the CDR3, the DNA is TGTGCCAGCAGTTTTTCAGTTACCTATGGCTACACCTTC.

The CDR3 nucleotides are TGTGCCAGCAGCCCGACTACAGGGGGCTATACTGAAGCTTTCTTT. This sequence encodes CASSPTTGGYTEAFF. The chain couples TRBV4-2 to TRBJ1-1; 9 bases are a match to TRBD1. This CDR3 has 15 amino acids. CDR1 and CDR2 (germline): LGHNA, YNFKEQ. The V segment lost 4 bases and the J segment 5 bases; nucleotides outside the gene matches: 8.